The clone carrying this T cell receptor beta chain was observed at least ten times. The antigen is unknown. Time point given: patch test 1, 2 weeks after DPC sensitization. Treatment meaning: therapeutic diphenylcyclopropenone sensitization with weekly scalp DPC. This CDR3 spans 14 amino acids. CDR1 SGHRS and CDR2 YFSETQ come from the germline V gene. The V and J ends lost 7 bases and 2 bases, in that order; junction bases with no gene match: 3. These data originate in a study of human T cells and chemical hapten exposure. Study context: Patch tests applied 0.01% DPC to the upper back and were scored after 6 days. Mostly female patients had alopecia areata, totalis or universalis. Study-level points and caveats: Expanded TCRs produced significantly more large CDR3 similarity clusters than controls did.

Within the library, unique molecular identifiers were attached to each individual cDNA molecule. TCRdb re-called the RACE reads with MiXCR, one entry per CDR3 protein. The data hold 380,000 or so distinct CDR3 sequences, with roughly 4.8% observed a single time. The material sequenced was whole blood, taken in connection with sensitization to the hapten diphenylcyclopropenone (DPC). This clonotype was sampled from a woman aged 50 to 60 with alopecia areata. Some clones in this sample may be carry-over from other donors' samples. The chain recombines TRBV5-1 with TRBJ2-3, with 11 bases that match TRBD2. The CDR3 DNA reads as TGCGCCAGCCGACTAGCGGGGTTCACAGATACGCAGTATTTT. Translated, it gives CASRLAGFTDTQYF.